This T cell receptor beta chain is drawn from a study of blood T cell repertoires in COVID-19. Study summary: The United States, Italy and Spain supplied acute and convalescent COVID-19 samples. T cells, B-cell-depleted T cells, or PBMCs supplied cDNA or gDNA.

The CDR3 contains 16 residues. Trimming removed 7 bases from V and 4 bases from J; junction bases left unmatched: 13. Germline V gene sequence: CDR1 LNHDA, CDR2 SQIVND (reference sequence). Method: immunoSEQ multiplex PCR; TCRdb's copy keeps in-frame clones and lacks some. The sample includes more than 150,000 clones, about 84% seen only once; the top ten take roughly 7%. The rearrangement links TRBV19 to TRBJ2-1, with 7 bases lining up with TRBD2. The TCR was taken from a human donor in a cohort sampled during active COVID-19. Sequenced input: peripheral blood. CDR3 in amino acids: CASTPSGAGNYNEQFF. The CDR3 DNA reads as TGTGCCAGTACCCCGTCCGGAGCGGGGAATTACAATGAGCAGTTCTTC.